One and the same sample provided the 27 T cell receptor beta chains below, sequenced in a study of PD-L1 blockade in urothelial cancer. TCRdb's copy holds only in-frame clones and misses some; the assay was immunoSEQ multiplex PCR. The sample yields tens of thousands of clones, approximately 90% seen once. Time point in this sample: pretreatment peripheral blood. The sequencing used PBMCs, collected around atezolizumab (anti-PD-L1) treatment. The receptors were sampled from a woman aged 55-70 years with urothelial cancer.

The rearrangement links TRBV5-1 to TRBJ1-3; D uncertain. The ends were cut back, 3 bases at V and 2 bases at J, with 9 bases in the middle. There are 14 residues in the CDR3. Germline loops: CDR1 SGHRS, CDR2 YFSETQ. CDR3 amino acids: CASSSEAAGNTIYF. In DNA form, the CDR3 reads TGCGCCAGCAGCTCGGAGGCGGCTGGAAACACCATATATTTT.

The chain uses TRBV18 and TRBJ2-3; 14 bases are shared with TRBD2. The germline gives CDR1 KGHSH, CDR2 LQKENI. After removal of 5 bases from V and 14 bases from J, the junction contained 6 bases not matched to a gene. The CDR3 has 13 amino acids. CDR3 DNA: TGTGCCAGCTCAGGGACTAGCGGGAGCAGTGGGTATTTT. As protein: CASSGTSGSSGYF.

The chain employs TRBV4-1 and TRBJ2-5, with 8 bases matching TRBD1. Germline CDR1 MGHRA, CDR2 YSYEKL. V lost 0 bases to trimming and J lost 4 bases; unmatched junction nucleotides: 7. The CDR3 has 16 residues. The CDR3 is CASSQDRGRFVETQYF. Written as DNA, the CDR3 is TGCGCCAGCAGCCAAGACAGGGGGCGATTCGTAGAGACCCAGTACTTC.

V usage is TRBV7-9 and J usage is TRBJ1-6; TRBD1 matches at 7 bases. Germline values: CDR1 SEHNR, CDR2 FQNEAQ (reference sequence). Trimming cost V 2 bases and J 9 bases; bases outside gene matches: 10. The CDR3 runs to 16 residues. CDR3 loop: CASSLLGRQGGSPLHF. CDR3 in DNA: TGTGCCAGCAGCTTATTGGGACGACAGGGCGGTTCACCCCTCCACTTT.

In DNA form, the CDR3 reads TGTGCCAGCAGCTCTAACCGGTTAGATACGCAGTATTTT. This gives the protein CASSSNRLDTQYF. The gene calls are TRBV7-2 and TRBJ2-3; D gene unclear. The CDR3 contains 13 residues. Germline V CDR1 and CDR2: SGHTA, FQGNSA. V was pared by 4 bases and J by 5 bases, with 10 bases between. Based on the CDR3 plus reference TRBV7-2 and TRBJ2-3, the full variable domain is GAGVSQSPSNKVTEKGKDVELRCDPISGHTALYWYRQSLGQGLEFLIYFQGNSAPDKSGLPSDRFSAERTGGSVSTLTIQRTQQEDSAVYLCASSSNRLDTQYFGPGTRLTVL.

The chain recombines TRBV6-6 with TRBJ2-7; the match to TRBD1 covers 10 bases. The CDR3 covers 15 residues. The germline V gene encodes CDR1 MNHNY and CDR2 SVGAGI (reference sequence). With 2 bases clipped from V and 3 bases from J, the junction kept 4 bases outside the gene matches. CDR3 bases: TGTGCCAGCAGTTACCGGGGACAGGGGATCTACGAGCAGTACTTC. Amino acid sequence: CASSYRGQGIYEQYF.

The chain couples TRBV6-1 to TRBJ1-5; the D gene is possibly TRBD1 (5 bases). The CDR3 runs 17 residues. Trimming stripped 1 base from V and 1 base from J, with 14 bases between. The germline CDR1 and CDR2 sequences are MNHNS and SASEGT. The CDR3: CASSEVLSAGSNQPQHF. The DNA for the CDR3 is TGTGCCAGCAGTGAAGTACTTTCGGCAGGGAGCAATCAGCCCCAGCATTTT.

This sequence joins TRBV5-4 and TRBJ2-7; TRBD2 matches 10 bases. CDR1 SGHNT and CDR2 YYREEE come from the germline V gene (reference sequence). There are 14 residues in the CDR3. V trimming: 6 bases; J trimming: 0 bases; junction bases outside the gene matches: 3. CDR3 bases: TGTGCCAGCACAAGCGGGGGGGGCTCCTACGAGCAGTACTTC. Protein: CASTSGGGSYEQYF.

V usage is TRBV10-3 and J usage is TRBJ2-3, with 14 bases fitting TRBD2. Per germline, CDR1 ENHRY and CDR2 SYGVKD. V dropped 6 bases and J dropped 3; count of bases not matched to a gene: 11. The CDR3 runs 18 residues. The CDR3 bases are TGTGCCATCAGGGTGACTAGCGGGGGGGACCTTCGGACAGATACGCAGTATTTT. Translated: CAIRVTSGGDLRTDTQYF.

The rearrangement joins TRBV5-4 to TRBJ1-2; no reliable D call. Germline V gives CDR1 SGHNT, CDR2 YYREEE (reference sequence). Trimming removed 3 bases from V and 4 bases from J, with 19 bases in between. This CDR3 region has 16 residues. The CDR3 loop is CASSSGNPVSLYGYTF. The CDR3 DNA is TGTGCCAGCAGCTCCGGGAATCCGGTGTCGCTCTATGGCTACACCTTC.

The rearrangement joins TRBV25-1 to TRBJ2-1, with unresolved D. CDR3 length: 17 amino acids. Germline V CDR1 and CDR2: MGHDK, SYGVNS. Trimming removed 9 bases from V and 0 bases from J, with 21 bases in between. In nucleotides, the CDR3 is TGTGCCAGTGGCCCCGCCCCAGGCTCCCGCTCCTACAATGAGCAGTTCTTC. It yields the protein CASGPAPGSRSYNEQFF. The full variable domain, its missing parts supplied by reference TRBV25-1 and TRBJ2-1, is EADIYQTPRYLVIGTGKKITLECSQTMGHDKMYWYQQDPGMELHLIHYSYGVNSTEKGDLSSESTVSRIRTEHFPLTLESARPSHTSQYLCASGPAPGSRSYNEQFFGPGTRLTVL.

CDR3 sequence: CASSVDRGMNTEAFF. The CDR3, as DNA: TGTGCCAGCAGTGTGGACAGGGGAATGAACACTGAAGCTTTCTTT. The rearrangement joins TRBV2 to TRBJ1-1; 9 bases map to TRBD1. The CDR3 sequence is 15 residues long. Per germline, CDR1 SNHLY and CDR2 FYNNEI. The V and J ends lost 4 bases and 0 bases, in that order; junction bases with no gene match: 3.

The V gene is TRBV14, the J gene TRBJ1-1, with 11 bases that match TRBD1. The junction had 8 bases not matched to a gene; V was cut back by 3 bases and J by 5 bases. CDR1 is SGHDN and CDR2 is FVKESK in the germline V gene. CDR3 size: 16 residues. This CDR3 reads CASSQRTGGAETEAFF. CDR3 nucleotides: TGTGCCAGCAGCCAGAGGACAGGGGGCGCGGAAACTGAAGCTTTCTTT.

The chain is built from TRBV6-5 and TRBJ1-5, with D maybe TRBD1 (6 bases). V was cut by 6 bases and J by 2 bases, with 14 bases left in between. CDR3 length: 15 amino acids. CDR1 is MNHEY and CDR2 is SVGAGI in the germline V gene. The CDR3 DNA is TGTGCCAGCAGGATTTCAGGGGCGGGCAATCAGCCCCAGCATTTT. Amino acids: CASRISGAGNQPQHF.

The V gene is TRBV6-5, the J gene TRBJ2-3; tentatively, D is TRBD1 (5 bases). Looked up from germline, CDR1 is MNHEY and CDR2 is SVGAGI. CDR3 size: 16 residues. V was cut by 0 bases and J by 3 bases, with 13 bases left in between. CDR3 amino acids: CASSYSLGRVTDTQYF. CDR3 DNA sequence: TGTGCCAGCAGTTACTCCCTGGGCAGGGTAACAGATACGCAGTATTTT.

Here the CDR3 reads CASSPLGPRGEQYF. CDR3 in DNA: TGTGCCAGCTCACCACTCGGACCTAGGGGAGAGCAGTACTTC. The rearrangement links TRBV18 to TRBJ2-7; TRBD1 might be the D (5 bases). CDR3 size: 14 residues. Germline V gene lookup returns CDR1 KGHSH and CDR2 LQKENI. V gave up 1 base and J gave up 7 bases, with 14 bases separating them.

The chain joins TRBV2 to TRBJ2-2; 7 nucleotides match TRBD2. The CDR3 sequence is 13 residues long. The V gene end was trimmed by 9 bases and the J gene end by 4 bases; junction bases not matched to a gene: 5. Germline V gives CDR1 SNHLY, CDR2 FYNNEI. The CDR3 here is CASGRGSTGELFF. The CDR3 nucleotides are TGTGCCAGTGGCCGCGGGAGCACCGGGGAGCTGTTTTTT.

Comments on this clone: The junction departs from germline at one end; a sequencing error may be responsible. The chain joins TRBV7-2 to TRBJ2-3; TRBD2 agrees at 12 bases. In germline, CDR1 is SGHTA, CDR2 FQGNSA. CDR3 length: 15 amino acids. The CDR3: CASSFRHLAGGPTSF. CDR3 nucleotide sequence: TGTGCCAGCAGCTTCCGACACCTAGCGGGGGGGCCGACCAGCTTT.

This chain uses TRBV11-2 with TRBJ2-3, with unresolved D. This CDR3 comprises 14 residues. Germline V lookup: CDR1 SGHAT, CDR2 FQNNGV. With 1 base removed from V and 6 bases from J, the gap between germline ends came to 11 bases. CDR3 amino acids: CASSLASRPDTQYF. For the CDR3, the DNA is TGTGCCAGCAGCTTAGCATCGAGGCCGGATACGCAGTATTTT.

The V call is TRBV7-9, the J call TRBJ2-7, with D possibly being TRBD1 (6 bases). The CDR3 is 15 residues long. The V gene lost 3 bases and the J gene lost 3 bases, with 15 bases spanning the gap. CDR1 and CDR2 from the germline V gene are SEHNR and FQNEAQ (reference sequence). CDR3 in DNA: TGTGCCAGCAGCTTGACCGGACAGCTGAACTACGAGCAGTACTTC. Encoded protein: CASSLTGQLNYEQYF.

J is TRBJ2-7 and V is TRBV18; possibly TRBD1 for D (5 bases). The CDR3 has 15 residues. Looked up from germline, CDR1 is KGHSH and CDR2 is LQKENI. Trimming shortened V by 3 bases and J by 4 bases, and 16 bases separated the two germline ends. The DNA of the CDR3 is TGTGCCAGCTCACCGTCAGGGCAGGGAAATTACGAGCAGTACTTC. Translated: CASSPSGQGNYEQYF.

The rearrangement links TRBV29-1 to TRBJ2-1; the match to TRBD1 covers 9 bases. This CDR3 has 13 residues. Germline values: CDR1 SQVTM, CDR2 ANQGSEA. The J segment lost 7 bases and the V segment lost 8 bases, leaving 9 bases of the junction unmatched. In DNA, the CDR3 is TGCAGCCTCCGGGACAGGGATCTAAATGAGCAGTTCTTC. It codes for CSLRDRDLNEQFF.

The chain employs TRBV5-1 and TRBJ1-2; D not certain. Trimming removed 4 bases at V and 4 bases at J, with 11 bases between. The CDR3 sequence is 13 residues long. CDR1 SGHRS and CDR2 YFSETQ come from the germline V gene. DNA for the CDR3: TGCGCCAGCAGCCCCCGACTGTCCTATGGCTACACCTTC. Its protein product is CASSPRLSYGYTF.

The J gene is TRBJ2-7, the V gene TRBV7-7; D is undetermined. The ends were cut back, 5 bases at V and 0 bases at J, with 11 bases in the middle. Germline assignment: CDR1 SSHAT and CDR2 FNYEAQ (reference sequence). This CDR3 has 14 amino acids. CDR3 protein: CASSLTVYSYEQYF. The CDR3 nucleotides are TGTGCCAGCAGCCTAACGGTATACTCCTACGAGCAGTACTTC.

The gene calls are TRBV4-1 and TRBJ2-5; 9 bases agree with TRBD1. The J call may be wrong; the DNA end is better matched by TRBJ2-7. Germline assignment: CDR1 MGHRA and CDR2 YSYEKL. CDR3 length: 15 amino acids. The CDR3 protein is CASSPWTGVKNEQYF. In nucleotides, the CDR3 is TGCGCCAGCAGCCCATGGACAGGGGTGAAGAACGAGCAGTACTTC.

The gene calls are TRBV7-2 and TRBJ2-7, with 7 bases identical to TRBD1. This CDR3 has 16 amino acids. Germline V gives CDR1 SGHTA, CDR2 FQGNSA. With 5 bases clipped from V and 2 bases from J, the junction kept 12 bases outside the gene matches. CDR3 DNA: TGTGCCAGCAGCCCACGAAGAGGGGGCTCCACCTACGAGCAGTACTTC. Its translation: CASSPRRGGSTYEQYF.

The chain links TRBV11-1 to TRBJ1-4, with D possibly TRBD1 on 5 matching bases. Trimming removed 1 base at V and 0 bases at J, with 9 bases between. Germline V gene data show CDR1 as SGHAT and CDR2 as FQDESV (reference sequence). The CDR3 is 16 residues long. CDR3 nucleotides: TGTGCCAGCAGCTTAGAACGGGGGGCAACTAATGAAAAACTGTTTTTT. Translation gives CASSLERGATNEKLFF. The full variable domain, in which reference TRBV11-1 and TRBJ1-4 provide the parts outside the CDR3, is EAEVAQSPRYKITEKSQAVAFWCDPISGHATLYWYRQILGQGPELLVQFQDESVVDDSQLPKDRFSAERLKGVDSTLKIQPAELGDSAMYLCASSLERGATNEKLFFGSGTQLSVL.